The entry below gives a single T cell receptor beta chain sequence along with its context. Its antigen remains unidentified. This sample stems from a study of Ad26.COV2.S vaccination and SARS-CoV-2 variants. Study as a whole: Among those in the COV1001 Ad26.COV2.S trial arm was the donor. Donor got 5x10^10 or 1x10^11 viral particles of Ad26.COV2.S.

Indicated treatment: some 19 received Ad26.COV2.S at low or high dose, single or two shots; several received placebo; per-sample allocation not given. The investigators took samples on day 63 after the first vaccine or placebo injection. The repertoire was sequenced with immunoSEQ multiplex PCR; TCRdb's copy has only in-frame clones and lacks some. This sample has about 680,000 clones, with 89% found just once. This CDR3 is 15 amino acids long. Germline values: CDR1 MDHEN, CDR2 SYDVKM. V lost 6 bases, J lost 2 bases, and 6 bases stayed unmatched. Study results and caveats: Across vaccine and placebo recipients, the breadth of non-spike TCRs was similar. Vaccine recipients had higher spike-specific TCR breadth than placebo recipients.

The chain has TRBV28 and TRBJ1-3, with 8 bases aligning to TRBD1. This clonotype was obtained from a person aged 18-60 years who received the Ad26.COV2.S COVID-19 vaccine or a placebo. Sequencing was performed on peripheral blood, taken in a trial of Ad26.COV2.S vaccine versus placebo. CDR3 DNA sequence: TGTGCCAGCAGCAAGACAGGGGACGCTGGAAACACCATATATTTT. This encodes CASSKTGDAGNTIYF.